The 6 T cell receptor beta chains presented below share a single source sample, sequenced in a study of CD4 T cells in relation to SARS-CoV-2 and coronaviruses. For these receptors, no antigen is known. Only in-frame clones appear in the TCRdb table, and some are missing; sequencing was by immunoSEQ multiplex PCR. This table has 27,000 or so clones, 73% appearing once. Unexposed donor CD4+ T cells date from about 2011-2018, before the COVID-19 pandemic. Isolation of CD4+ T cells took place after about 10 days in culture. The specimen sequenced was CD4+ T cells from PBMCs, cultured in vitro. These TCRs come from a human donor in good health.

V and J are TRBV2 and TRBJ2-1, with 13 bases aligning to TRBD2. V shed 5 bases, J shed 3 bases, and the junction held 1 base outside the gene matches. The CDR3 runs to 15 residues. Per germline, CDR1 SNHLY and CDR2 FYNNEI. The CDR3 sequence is CASSRTSGSYNEQFF. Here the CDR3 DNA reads TGTGCCAGCAGTCGGACTAGCGGGAGCTACAATGAGCAGTTCTTC. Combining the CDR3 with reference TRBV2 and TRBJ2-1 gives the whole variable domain EPEVTQTPSHQVTQMGQEVILRCVPISNHLYFYWYRQILGQKVEFLVSFYNNEISEKSEIFDDQFSVERPDGSNFTLKIRSTKLEDSAMYFCASSRTSGSYNEQFFGPGTRLTVL.

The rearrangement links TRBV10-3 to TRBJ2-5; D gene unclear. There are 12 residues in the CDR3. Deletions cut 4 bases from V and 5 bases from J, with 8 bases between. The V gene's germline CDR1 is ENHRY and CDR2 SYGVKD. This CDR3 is CAISVTEETQYF. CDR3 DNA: TGTGCCATCAGTGTAACGGAGGAGACCCAGTACTTC.

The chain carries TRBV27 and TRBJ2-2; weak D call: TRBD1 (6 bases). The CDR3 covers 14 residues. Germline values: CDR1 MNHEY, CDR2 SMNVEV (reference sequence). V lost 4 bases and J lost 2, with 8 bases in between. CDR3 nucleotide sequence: TGTGCCAGCAGTTCCGGGACAAACACCGGGGAGCTGTTTTTT. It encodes CASSSGTNTGELFF.

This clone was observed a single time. The CDR3, as DNA: TGTGCCAGCAGCTTATCATTGGCGGGACTAGCGATAGATACGCAGTATTTT. As protein: CASSLSLAGLAIDTQYF. The J gene is TRBJ2-3, the V gene TRBV7-2; TRBD2 matches 10 bases. With 2 bases clipped from V and 5 bases from J, the junction kept 10 bases outside the gene matches. The CDR3 spans 17 residues. Germline CDR1 reads SGHTA; CDR2 reads FQGNSA.

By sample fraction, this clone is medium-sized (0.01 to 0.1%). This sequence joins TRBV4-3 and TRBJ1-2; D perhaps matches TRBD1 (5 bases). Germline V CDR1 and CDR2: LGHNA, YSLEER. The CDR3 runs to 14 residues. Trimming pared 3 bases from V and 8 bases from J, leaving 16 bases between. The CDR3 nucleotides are TGCGCCAGCAGCCAGTCATTAGGGGTCTGGGGCTACACCTTC. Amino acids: CASSQSLGVWGYTF.

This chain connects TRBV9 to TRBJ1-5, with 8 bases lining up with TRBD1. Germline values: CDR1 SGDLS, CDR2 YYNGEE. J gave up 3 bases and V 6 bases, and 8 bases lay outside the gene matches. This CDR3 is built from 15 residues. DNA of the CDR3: TGTGCCAGCACCGCGACAGGGGTTATCAATCAGCCCCAGCATTTT. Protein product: CASTATGVINQPQHF.